Described below is a single T cell receptor beta chain sequence and its context. The PCR had 60 Vbeta and 13 Jbeta primers. Repertoires were generated with immunoSEQ multiplex PCR, while TCRdb's copy carries only in-frame clones and drops some. The data contain about 160,000 clones, about three quarters of them singletons. Germline V gene lookup returns CDR1 SGHDN and CDR2 FVKESK. V was shortened by 6 bases and J by 3 bases, with 17 bases between the two germline ends. The CDR3 has 15 residues. This sample is part of a study of cytomegalovirus exposure and HLA in healthy donors. The TCR comes from a woman between 40 and 55 years old in good health and CMV-seropositive. The sequenced sample consisted of PBMCs. J is TRBJ1-1 and V is TRBV14, with D perhaps TRBD1 (6 bases). CDR3 sequence: CASSRTGKGHTEAFF. The DNA of the CDR3 is TGTGCCAGCAGTCGCACAGGGAAGGGGCACACTGAAGCTTTCTTT.